This T cell receptor (beta chain) was sequenced during a study of radiotherapy plus CTLA-4 blockade in lung cancer. The V gene's germline CDR1 is GTSNPN and CDR2 SVGIG (reference sequence). CDR3 length: 14 residues. The V end lost 2 bases, the J end lost 3 bases, and 11 bases lay between the germline ends. Produced via immunoSEQ multiplex PCR; TCRdb's table is partial and in-frame only. The top ten clones hold more than 8.5% of a sample with some 70,000 clones, 79% of them seen once. This clone appeared a few times. The sequence was obtained from a human donor with non-small cell lung cancer who had a complete response to radiotherapy plus ipilimumab. Here the sequenced sample was peripheral blood, taken from a patient treated with radiotherapy plus ipilimumab. The rearrangement uses TRBV30 and TRBJ1-3; D is possibly TRBD1 (5 bases). CDR3 in DNA: TGTGCCTGGAGTACCCAGGGAGTTGGAAACACCATATATTTT. It codes for CAWSTQGVGNTIYF.